The present T cell receptor beta chain was sequenced within a study of graft-versus-host responses after intestinal transplantation. Study-level information: Those transplanted obtained multivisceral, liver-intestinal, or isolated intestinal grafts. Findings of the study overall: When patients had graft-donor T cell macrochimerism, their allografts held high graft-versus-host to host-versus-graft clonal ratios. The authors found GvH clones in recipient marrow, some appearing first in ileum or blood.

The CDR3 consists of 12 residues. Germline V lookup: CDR1 SNHLY, CDR2 FYNNEI. V gave up 7 bases and J gave up 6 bases; unmatched junction bases: 4. Sequencing used immunoSEQ multiplex PCR; TCRdb keeps in-frame clones, though not all of them. The table records fewer than 95,000 clones, less than 95% of them present only once. A note on this clone: The antigen is unknown.

The chain is built from TRBV2 and TRBJ2-7, with TRBD1 matching 9 bases. The sequencing used unstimulated CD8+ T cells sorted from spleen or lymph node cells, collected before transplant. This TCR was recovered from a human donor who was the organ donor for an intestinal transplant. For the CDR3, the DNA is TGTGCCAGCACCGGGACAGGGCTCGAGCAGTACTTC. Encoded protein: CASTGTGLEQYF.